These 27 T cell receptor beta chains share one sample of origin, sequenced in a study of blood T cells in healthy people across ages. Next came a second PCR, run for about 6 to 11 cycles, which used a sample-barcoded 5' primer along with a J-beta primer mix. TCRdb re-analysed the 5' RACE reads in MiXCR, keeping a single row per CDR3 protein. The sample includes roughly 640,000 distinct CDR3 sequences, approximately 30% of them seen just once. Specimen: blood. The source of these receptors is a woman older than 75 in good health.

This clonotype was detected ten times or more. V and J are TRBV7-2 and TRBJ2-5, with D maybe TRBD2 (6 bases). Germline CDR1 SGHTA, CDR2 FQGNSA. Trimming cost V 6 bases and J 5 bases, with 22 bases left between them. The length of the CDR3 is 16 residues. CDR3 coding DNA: TGTGCCAGCAGGGAGGGGCAGGGATGGGTTGTGGAGACCCAGTACTTC. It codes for CASREGQGWVVETQYF.

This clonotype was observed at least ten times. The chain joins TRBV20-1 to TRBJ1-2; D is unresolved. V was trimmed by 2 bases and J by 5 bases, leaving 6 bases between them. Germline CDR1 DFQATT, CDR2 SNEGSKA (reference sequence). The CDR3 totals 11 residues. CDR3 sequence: CSARPSYGYTF. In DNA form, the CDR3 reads TGCAGTGCTAGACCGTCTTATGGCTACACCTTC.

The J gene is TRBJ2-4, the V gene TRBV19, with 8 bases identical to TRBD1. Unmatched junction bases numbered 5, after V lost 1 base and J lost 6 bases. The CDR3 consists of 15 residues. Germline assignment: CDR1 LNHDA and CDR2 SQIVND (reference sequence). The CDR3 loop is CASSIGAGGLNIQYF. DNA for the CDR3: TGTGCCAGTAGTATAGGGGCAGGGGGCTTAAACATTCAGTACTTC.

CDR3 nucleotides: TGCGCCAGTCGGGACAGTGGGGAGACCCAGTTCTTC. Translation: CASRDSGETQFF. The V call is TRBV5-1, the J call TRBJ2-1; 7 bases map to TRBD1. The CDR3 consists of 12 residues. CDR1 SGHRS and CDR2 YFSETQ come from the germline V gene. J lost 13 bases, V lost 8 bases, and 12 bases had no gene match.

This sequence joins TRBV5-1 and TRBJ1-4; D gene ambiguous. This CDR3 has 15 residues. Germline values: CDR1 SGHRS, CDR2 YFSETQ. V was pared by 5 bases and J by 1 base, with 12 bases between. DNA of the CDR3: TGCGCCAGCAGTCCCGGACGGAAAACTAATGAAAAACTGTTTTTT. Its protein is CASSPGRKTNEKLFF.

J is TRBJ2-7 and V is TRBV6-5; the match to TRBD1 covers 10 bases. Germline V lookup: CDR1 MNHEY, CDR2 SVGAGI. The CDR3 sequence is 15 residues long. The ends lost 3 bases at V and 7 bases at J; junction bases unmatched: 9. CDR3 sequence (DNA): TGTGCCAGCAGTTATGGGGACAGGGGTTTTCGGGAGCAGTACTTC. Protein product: CASSYGDRGFREQYF.

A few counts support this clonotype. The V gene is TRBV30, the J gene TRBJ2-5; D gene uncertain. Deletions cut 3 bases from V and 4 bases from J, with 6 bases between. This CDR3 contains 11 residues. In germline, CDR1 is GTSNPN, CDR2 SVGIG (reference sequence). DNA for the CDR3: TGTGCCTGGAGCGGCGGAGAGACCCAGTACTTC. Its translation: CAWSGGETQYF.

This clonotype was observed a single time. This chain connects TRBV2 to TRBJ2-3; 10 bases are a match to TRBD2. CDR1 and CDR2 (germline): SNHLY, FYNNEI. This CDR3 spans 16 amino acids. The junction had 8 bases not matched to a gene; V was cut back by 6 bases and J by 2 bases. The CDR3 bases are TGTGCCAGCAGAATGCTAGCGGGGGCCCCCACAGATACGCAGTATTTT. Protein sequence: CASRMLAGAPTDTQYF.

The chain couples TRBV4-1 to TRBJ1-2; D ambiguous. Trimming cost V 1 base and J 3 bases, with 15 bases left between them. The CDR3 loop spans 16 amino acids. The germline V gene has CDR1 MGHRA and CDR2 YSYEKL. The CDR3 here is CASSQGFVTGYYGYTF. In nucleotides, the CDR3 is TGCGCCAGCAGCCAAGGTTTTGTCACGGGCTACTATGGCTACACCTTC.

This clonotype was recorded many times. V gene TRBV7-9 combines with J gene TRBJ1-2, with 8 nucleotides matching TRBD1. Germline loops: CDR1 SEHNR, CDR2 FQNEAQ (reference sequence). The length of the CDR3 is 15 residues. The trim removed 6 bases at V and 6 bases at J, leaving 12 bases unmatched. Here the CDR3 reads CASRAGGATSHGYTF. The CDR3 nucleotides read TGTGCCAGCAGGGCAGGGGGCGCGACTTCCCATGGCTACACCTTC.

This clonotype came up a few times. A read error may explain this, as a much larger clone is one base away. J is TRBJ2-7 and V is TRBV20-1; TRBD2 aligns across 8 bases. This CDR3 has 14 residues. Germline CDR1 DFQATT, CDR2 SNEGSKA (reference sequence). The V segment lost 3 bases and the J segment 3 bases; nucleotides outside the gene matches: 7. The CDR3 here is CSASLSGVCYEQYF. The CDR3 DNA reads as TGCAGTGCTAGCCTTAGCGGGGTTTGCTACGAGCAGTACTTC.

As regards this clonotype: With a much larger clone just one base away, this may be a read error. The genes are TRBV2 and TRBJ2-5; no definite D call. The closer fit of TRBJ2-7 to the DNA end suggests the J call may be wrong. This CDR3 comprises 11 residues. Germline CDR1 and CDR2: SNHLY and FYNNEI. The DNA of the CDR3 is TGTGCCAGCGGATTGTTTGACGAGCAGTACTTC. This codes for CASGLFDEQYF.

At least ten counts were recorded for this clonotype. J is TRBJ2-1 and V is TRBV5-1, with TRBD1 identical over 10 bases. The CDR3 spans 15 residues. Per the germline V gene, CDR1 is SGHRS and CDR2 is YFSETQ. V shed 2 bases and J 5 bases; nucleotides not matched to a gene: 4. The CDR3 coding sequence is TGCGCCAGCAGCTTAGGACAGGGGGTACACAATGAGCAGTTCTTC. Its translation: CASSLGQGVHNEQFF.

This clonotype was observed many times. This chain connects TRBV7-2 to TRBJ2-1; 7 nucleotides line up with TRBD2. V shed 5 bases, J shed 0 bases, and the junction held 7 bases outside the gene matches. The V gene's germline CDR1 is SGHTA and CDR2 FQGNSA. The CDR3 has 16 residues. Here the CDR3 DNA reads TGTGCCAGCAGCACCACTAGCGCTAGCTCCTACAATGAGCAGTTCTTC. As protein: CASSTTSASSYNEQFF.

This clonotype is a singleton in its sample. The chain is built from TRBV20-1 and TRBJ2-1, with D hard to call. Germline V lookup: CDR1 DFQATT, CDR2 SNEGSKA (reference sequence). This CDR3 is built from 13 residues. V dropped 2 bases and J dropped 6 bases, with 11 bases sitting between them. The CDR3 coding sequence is TGCAGTGCTAGATCAGGAGTCGGCAATGAGCAGTTCTTC. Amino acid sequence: CSARSGVGNEQFF.

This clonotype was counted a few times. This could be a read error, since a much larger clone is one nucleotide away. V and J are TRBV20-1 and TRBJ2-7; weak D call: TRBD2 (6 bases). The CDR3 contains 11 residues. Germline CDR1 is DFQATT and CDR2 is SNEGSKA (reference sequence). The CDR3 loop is CRAGSGYEQYF. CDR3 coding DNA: TGCAGGGCTGGGAGCGGGTACGAGCAGTACTTC.

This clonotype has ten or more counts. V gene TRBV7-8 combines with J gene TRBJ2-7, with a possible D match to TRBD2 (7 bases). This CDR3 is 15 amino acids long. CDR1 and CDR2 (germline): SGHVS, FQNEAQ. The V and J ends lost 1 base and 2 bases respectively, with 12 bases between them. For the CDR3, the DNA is TGTGCCAGCAGCTTAGGGGGGGGCCTTACCTACGAGCAGTACTTC. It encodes CASSLGGGLTYEQYF.

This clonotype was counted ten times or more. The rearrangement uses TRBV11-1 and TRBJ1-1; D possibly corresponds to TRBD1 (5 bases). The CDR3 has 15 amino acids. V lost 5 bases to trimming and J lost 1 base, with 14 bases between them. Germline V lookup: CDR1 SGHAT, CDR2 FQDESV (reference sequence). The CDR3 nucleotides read TGTGCCAGCAGCCCGGCGGGACTCCCGAACACTGAAGCTTTCTTT. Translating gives CASSPAGLPNTEAFF. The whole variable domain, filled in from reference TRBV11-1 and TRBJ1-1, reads EAEVAQSPRYKITEKSQAVAFWCDPISGHATLYWYRQILGQGPELLVQFQDESVVDDSQLPKDRFSAERLKGVDSTLKIQPAELGDSAMYLCASSPAGLPNTEAFFGQGTRLTVV.

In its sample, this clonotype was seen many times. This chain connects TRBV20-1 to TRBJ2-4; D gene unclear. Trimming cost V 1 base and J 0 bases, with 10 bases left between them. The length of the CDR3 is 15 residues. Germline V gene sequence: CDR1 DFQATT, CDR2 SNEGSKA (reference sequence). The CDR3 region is CSARVATAAKNIQYF. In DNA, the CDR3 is TGCAGTGCTAGAGTGGCGACGGCAGCCAAAAACATTCAGTACTTC.

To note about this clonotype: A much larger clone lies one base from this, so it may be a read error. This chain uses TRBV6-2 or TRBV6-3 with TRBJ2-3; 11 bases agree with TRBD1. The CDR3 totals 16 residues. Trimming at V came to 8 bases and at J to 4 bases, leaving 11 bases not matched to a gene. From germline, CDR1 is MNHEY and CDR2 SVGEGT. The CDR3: CASSAPGQGVADTQYF. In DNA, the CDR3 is TGTGCCAGCTCCGCCCCGGGACAGGGGGTGGCAGATACGCAGTATTTT.

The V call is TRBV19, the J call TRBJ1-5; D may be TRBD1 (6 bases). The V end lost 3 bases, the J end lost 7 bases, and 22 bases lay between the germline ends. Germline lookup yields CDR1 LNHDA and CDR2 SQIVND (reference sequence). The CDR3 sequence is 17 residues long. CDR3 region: CASSITLDDRSNQPQHF. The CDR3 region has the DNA TGTGCCAGTAGTATCACTCTTGATGACAGGAGTAACCAGCCCCAGCATTTT.

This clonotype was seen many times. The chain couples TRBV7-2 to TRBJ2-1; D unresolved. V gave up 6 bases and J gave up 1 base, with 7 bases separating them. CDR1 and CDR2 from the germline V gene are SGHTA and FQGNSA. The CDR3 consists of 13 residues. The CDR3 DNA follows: TGTGCCAGCAGTCTCATTTCCTACAATGAGCAGTTCTTC. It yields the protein CASSLISYNEQFF.

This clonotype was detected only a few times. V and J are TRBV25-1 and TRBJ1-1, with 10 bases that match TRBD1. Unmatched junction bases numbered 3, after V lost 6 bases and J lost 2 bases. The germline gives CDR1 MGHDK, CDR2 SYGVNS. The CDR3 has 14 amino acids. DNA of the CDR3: TGTGCCAGCAGCTGGACAGGGGGAAACACTGAAGCTTTCTTT. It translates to CASSWTGGNTEAFF.

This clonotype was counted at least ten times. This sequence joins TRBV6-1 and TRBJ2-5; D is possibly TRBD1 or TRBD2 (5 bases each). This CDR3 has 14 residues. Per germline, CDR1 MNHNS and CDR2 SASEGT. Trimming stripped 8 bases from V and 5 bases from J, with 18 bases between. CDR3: CASRRGAIPETQYF. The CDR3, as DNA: TGTGCCAGCCGGAGAGGGGCCATCCCGGAGACCCAGTACTTC.

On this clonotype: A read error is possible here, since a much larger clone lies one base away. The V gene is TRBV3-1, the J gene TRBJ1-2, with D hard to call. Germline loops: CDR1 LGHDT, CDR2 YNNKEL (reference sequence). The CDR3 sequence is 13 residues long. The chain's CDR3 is CAGSPIRSGGYTF. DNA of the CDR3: TGTGCCGGCAGCCCGATCCGGTCCGGCGGCTACACCTTC.

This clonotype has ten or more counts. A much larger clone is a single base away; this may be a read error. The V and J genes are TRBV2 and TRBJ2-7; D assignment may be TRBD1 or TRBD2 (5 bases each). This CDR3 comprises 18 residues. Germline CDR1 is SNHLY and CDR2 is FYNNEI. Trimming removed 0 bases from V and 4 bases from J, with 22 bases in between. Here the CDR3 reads CASSEALLRDVGWYEQYF. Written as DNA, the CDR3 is TGTGCCAGCAGTGAAGCGCTTCTTAGGGACGTCGGGTGGTACGAGCAGTACTTC.

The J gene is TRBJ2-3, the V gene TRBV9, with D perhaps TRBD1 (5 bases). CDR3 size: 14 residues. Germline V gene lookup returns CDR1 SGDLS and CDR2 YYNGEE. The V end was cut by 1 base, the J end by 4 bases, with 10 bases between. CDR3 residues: CASSVRLGADTQYF. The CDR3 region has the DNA TGTGCCAGCAGCGTACGCCTAGGGGCAGATACGCAGTATTTT.